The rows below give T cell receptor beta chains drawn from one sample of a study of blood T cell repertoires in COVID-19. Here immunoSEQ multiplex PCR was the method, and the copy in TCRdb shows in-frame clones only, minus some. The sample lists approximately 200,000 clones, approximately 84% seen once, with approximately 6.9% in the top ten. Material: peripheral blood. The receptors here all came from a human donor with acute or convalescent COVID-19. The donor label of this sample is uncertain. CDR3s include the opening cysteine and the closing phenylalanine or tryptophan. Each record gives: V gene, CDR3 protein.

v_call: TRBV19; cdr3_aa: CASSIEEGALGYTF
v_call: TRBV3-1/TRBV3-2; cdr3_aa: CASSPQLAGGQETQYF
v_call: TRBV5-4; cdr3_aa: CASSEGQGGTDTQYF
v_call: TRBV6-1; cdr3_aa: CASREGLLYEQYF
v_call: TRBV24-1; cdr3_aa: CATQGVGAYNEQFF
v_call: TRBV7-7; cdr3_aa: CASSLGAGSGNTIYF
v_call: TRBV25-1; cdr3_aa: CASSVGSGNQPQHF
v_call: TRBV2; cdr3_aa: CARRTGQNLQWFF
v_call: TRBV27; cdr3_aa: CASSPGGRARYNEQFF
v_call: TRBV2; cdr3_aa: CASSDPSGSYEQYF
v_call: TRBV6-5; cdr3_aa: CASTLGQGVGYTF
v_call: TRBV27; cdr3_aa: CASSLSAGGADTQYF
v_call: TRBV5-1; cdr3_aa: CASSLGTASYEQYF
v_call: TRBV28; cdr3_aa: CASSAPRGMDEQFF
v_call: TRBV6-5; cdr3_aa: CASDRGGYSNQPQHF
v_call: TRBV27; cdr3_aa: CASSRGQGNYEQYF
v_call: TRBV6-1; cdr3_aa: CASRPSGQSYEQYF
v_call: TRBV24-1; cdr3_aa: CATSWGDGGQDTQYF
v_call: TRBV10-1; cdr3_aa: CASSTGFNQPQHF
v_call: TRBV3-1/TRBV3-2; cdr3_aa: CASSLTGVTEAFF
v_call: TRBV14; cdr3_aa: CASSQEVGPYNNEQFF
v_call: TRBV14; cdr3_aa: CASSTPGTGQSRAFF
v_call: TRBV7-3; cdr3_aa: CASSLGGNVVEQYF
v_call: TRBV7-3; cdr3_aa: CASSSTTGGWTDTQYF
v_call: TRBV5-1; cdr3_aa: CASSPRGGDTGELFF
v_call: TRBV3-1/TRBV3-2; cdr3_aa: CASSQAGTTQYF
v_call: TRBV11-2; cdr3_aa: CASSPLRQGLNYGYTF
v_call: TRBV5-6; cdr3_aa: CASSLGIRQGEDEQYF
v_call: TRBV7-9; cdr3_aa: CASSVWTVDETQYF
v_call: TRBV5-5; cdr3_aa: CASSLQVGAGETQYF
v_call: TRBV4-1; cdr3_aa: CASSQEPGLAGVGSYEQYF
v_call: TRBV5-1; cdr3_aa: CASSAVTGRETQYF
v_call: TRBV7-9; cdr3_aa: CASTNRGANVLTF
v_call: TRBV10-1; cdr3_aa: CASSRDGYGYTF
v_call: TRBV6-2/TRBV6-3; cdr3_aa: CASSSGLAVNIQYF
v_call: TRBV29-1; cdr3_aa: CSVAQRNTEAFF
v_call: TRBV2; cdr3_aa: CASSVGGGGTEAFF
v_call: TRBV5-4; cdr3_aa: CASSFGGTVSYNEQFF
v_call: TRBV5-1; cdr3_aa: CASSLAQDSGSSEKLFF
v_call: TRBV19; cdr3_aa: CASSASSGANVLTF
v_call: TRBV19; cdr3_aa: CATEDRAGQPQHF